This TCR beta chain stems from a study of blood T cell repertoires in COVID-19. Study summary: COVID-19 samples, acute and convalescent, were from the United States, Italy and Spain.

Original data processing: Amplification of reference gene primers provided the estimated nucleated cell counts. Produced via immunoSEQ multiplex PCR; TCRdb's table is partial and in-frame only. That table furnishes V, J and clone size, whereas the DNA furnished D and trimming. Of under 200,000 clones in the sample, about nine tenths were seen once. CDR3 length: 15 amino acids. Unmatched junction bases numbered 7, after V lost 7 bases and J lost 4 bases. Germline CDR1 and CDR2: LNHDA and SQIVND (reference sequence). Patients at the Seattle site were enrolled during active infection and followed longitudinally.

The receptor was isolated from a man aged 18 to 35 with COVID-19, enrolled during active disease. The gene calls are TRBV19 and TRBJ1-6, with 7 bases aligning to TRBD1. The sequenced sample was peripheral blood. DNA for the CDR3: TGTGCCAGTATGGGAGACAGGGCGTATAATTCACCCCTCCACTTT. Translated, it gives CASMGDRAYNSPLHF.